This TCR beta chain is drawn from a study of blood T cell repertoires in COVID-19. Study overall: Samples taken during acute and convalescent COVID-19 were collected in the United States, Italy and Spain. In each case, the material was cDNA or gDNA derived from T cells, B-cell-depleted T cells, or PBMCs.

Under the authors' procedure: Researchers report that nucleated cell counts were estimated from reference gene primer amplification. Some clones are missing from TCRdb's copy, which holds only in-frame ones; the method was immunoSEQ multiplex PCR. D and trimming come from the DNA, and the V and J calls and clone size come from that table. The profile shows around 300,000 clones, over 75% of them singletons. Trimming pared 0 bases from V and 0 bases from J, leaving 6 bases between. The length of the CDR3 is 15 residues. The germline CDR1 and CDR2 sequences are MNHEY and SVGAGI. This receptor was identified in a man aged 18 to 29 with active or convalescent COVID-19. The sequenced sample was peripheral blood. This chain joins TRBV6-5 and TRBJ1-5; unclear D gene. The CDR3: CASSYSSLSNQPQHF. The CDR3 DNA is TGTGCCAGCAGTTACTCTTCACTTAGCAATCAGCCCCAGCATTTT.